The T cell receptor beta chain described here comes from a study of human T cells and chemical hapten exposure (dated by TCRdb to the early 2020s). Study-wide context: For sensitization, 2% DPC in acetone was applied to an approximately 2 cm by approximately 2 cm area of upper inner arm skin. The mostly female patient cohort included alopecia areata with under or over 50% scalp involvement, alopecia totalis and alopecia universalis. Nearly 30 alopecia patients gave blood for TCR sequencing at one to four time points (pre-sensitization, 2, 6 and 24 weeks). Blood samples were taken from patients before sensitization (week 0) and then at 2, 6 and about 24 weeks after DPC sensitization. Patients additionally received weekly therapeutic DPC doses to the scalp throughout the roughly 25-week study period. Patch testing was performed on the upper back with Finn chambers containing 0.01% DPC, and the patch tests were scored after 6 days according to International Contact Dermatitis Research Group standards. In alopecia patients, the study followed how the peripheral blood TCR repertoire changed in vivo over primary and secondary sensitization to diphenylcyclopropenone (DPC), a hapten. Libraries were combined into a pool for sequencing, and differences in TCR yield between samples came mainly from small differences in library volumes within the pool.

This clonotype was found a few times. It lacks a known antigen. The sample holds no much larger clone one base away, and base qualities are not on file. Broader findings and caveats from the paper: After repeated subsampling, changes were observed in the strength of the expansion versus patch-test correlation and in the threshold at which the correlation became significant. No change with DPC sensitization was found in the number of TCRs above 1 in 1000 frequency, and no evidence of global repertoire structure alterations was found. All patients had alopecia, a presumed autoimmune disease, so their immune response might differ from that of healthy individuals. Expanded TCRs formed significantly more large CDR3 similarity clusters than pre-sensitization or healthy control sets, consistent with antigen-driven responses. Patch test score was positively correlated with the number of PT1 expanded TCRs, with significance at thresholds 8, 16 and 32 but not at 4.

The library was generated by RACE. The reads were generated on a NextSeq 500. During library preparation, unique molecular identifiers were attached to individual cDNA molecules so that TCRs could be counted in a quantitative, reproducible way. For every blood RNA sample, sequencing covered both the TCR alpha and TCR beta chains. Concerning the study's data processing: A median of around 100,000 TCRs per sample was observed, with a range of about 23,224 to 750,000. The Decombinator software suite was used to annotate V, J and CDR3 in the TCR reads. For PS versus PT1 abundance plots, all samples were subsampled to the same number of TCRs (28,000). Expanded TCRs were defined as absent before sensitization and observed at least eight times at the 2-week time point. TCRdb itself trimmed the public reads at Q25 with fastp, ran MiXCR and retained productive beta chains. Every entry covers one CDR3 protein and lists the most common genes and DNA from its rows. For this entry, the V and J calls and clone size follow TCRdb and not the study's own pipeline. This sample gives roughly 360,000 distinct CDR3 sequences in total; approximately 4.4% of them show up just once. Approximately 2.3% of the sample is held by the ten biggest clonotypes.

CDR1 SEHNR and CDR2 FQNEAQ were looked up in the germline V gene (reference sequence). The V and J ends are trimmed by 5 bases and 1 base, leaving 17 bases between them. From the cysteine through the phenylalanine, the CDR3 covers 16 amino acids. Of all the DNA, just the CDR3 is kept, 48 bases in frame from base 1. The time point label, as the study defines it: patch test 1, 2 weeks after DPC sensitization. Read against the paper, the sample's treatment or condition label means: therapeutic diphenylcyclopropenone sensitization with weekly scalp DPC. Blood at each patch-test visit was drawn before the patch test was applied. To be eligible, patients had to be aged 18 to 70, diagnosed with alopecia and judged suitable for DPC therapy, while pregnant patients were excluded. Total RNA was isolated from unfractionated whole blood collected in Tempus Blood RNA tubes.

The source of this sequence is a woman between 45 and 65 years old with alopecia areata. Some clones in this sample may be carry-over from other donors' samples. The sequence joins TRBV7-9 to TRBJ1-1; a weak D assignment points to TRBD1 (6 bases agree). Specimen: whole blood, collected in connection with sensitization to the hapten diphenylcyclopropenone (DPC). For the CDR3, the sequence is CASSPTIQDRNTEAFF. The nucleotides read TGTGCCAGCAGCCCCACCATCCAGGACAGGAACACTGAAGCTTTCTTT.